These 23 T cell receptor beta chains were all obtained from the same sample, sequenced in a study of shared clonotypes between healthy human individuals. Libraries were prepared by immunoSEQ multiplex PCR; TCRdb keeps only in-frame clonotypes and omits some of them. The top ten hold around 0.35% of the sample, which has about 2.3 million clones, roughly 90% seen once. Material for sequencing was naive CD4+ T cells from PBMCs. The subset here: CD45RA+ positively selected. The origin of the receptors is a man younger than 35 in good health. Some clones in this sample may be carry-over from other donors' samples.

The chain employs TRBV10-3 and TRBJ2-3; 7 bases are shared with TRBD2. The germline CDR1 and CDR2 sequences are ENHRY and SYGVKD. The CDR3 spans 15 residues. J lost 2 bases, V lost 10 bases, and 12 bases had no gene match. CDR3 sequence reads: CATRTPSGVTDTQYF. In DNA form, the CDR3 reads TGTGCCACCAGAACCCCTAGCGGTGTCACAGATACGCAGTATTTT.

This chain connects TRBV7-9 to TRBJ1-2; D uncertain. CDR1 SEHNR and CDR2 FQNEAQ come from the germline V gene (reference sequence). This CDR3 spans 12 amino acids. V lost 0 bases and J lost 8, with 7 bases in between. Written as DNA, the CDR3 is TGTGCCAGCAGCTTAGCCCGGAGCGGCTACACCTTC. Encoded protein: CASSLARSGYTF.

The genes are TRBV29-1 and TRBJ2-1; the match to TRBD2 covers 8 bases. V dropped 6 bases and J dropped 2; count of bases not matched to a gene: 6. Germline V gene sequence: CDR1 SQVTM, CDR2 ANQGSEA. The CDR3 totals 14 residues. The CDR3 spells CSVVAGWAYNEQFF. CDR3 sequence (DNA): TGCAGCGTCGTAGCGGGATGGGCCTACAATGAGCAGTTCTTC.

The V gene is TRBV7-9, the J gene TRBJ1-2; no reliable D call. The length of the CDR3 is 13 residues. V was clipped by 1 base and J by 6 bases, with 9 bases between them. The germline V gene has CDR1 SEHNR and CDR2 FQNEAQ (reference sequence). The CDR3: CASSLEITHGYTF. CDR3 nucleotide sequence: TGTGCCAGCAGCTTAGAGATCACTCATGGCTACACCTTC.

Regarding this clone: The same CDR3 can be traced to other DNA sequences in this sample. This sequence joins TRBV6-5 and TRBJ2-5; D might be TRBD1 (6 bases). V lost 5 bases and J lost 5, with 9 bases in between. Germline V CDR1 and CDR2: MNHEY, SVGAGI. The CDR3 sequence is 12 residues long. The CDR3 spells CASSLRGETQYF. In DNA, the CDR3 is TGTGCCAGCAGTCTTAGGGGGGAGACCCAGTACTTC.

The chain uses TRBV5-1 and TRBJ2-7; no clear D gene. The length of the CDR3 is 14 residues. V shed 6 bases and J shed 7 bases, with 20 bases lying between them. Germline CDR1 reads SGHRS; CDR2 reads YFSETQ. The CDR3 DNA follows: TGCGCCAGCACCCTTGATAGGTTAAATATGGAGCAGTACTTC. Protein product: CASTLDRLNMEQYF.

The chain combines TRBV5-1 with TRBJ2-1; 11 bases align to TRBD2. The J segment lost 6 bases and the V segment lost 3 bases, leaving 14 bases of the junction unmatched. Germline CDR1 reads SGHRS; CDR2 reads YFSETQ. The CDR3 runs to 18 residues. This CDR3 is CASSSLSIQGLAVNEQFF. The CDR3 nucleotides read TGCGCCAGCAGCTCACTATCCATTCAGGGACTAGCGGTCAATGAGCAGTTCTTC. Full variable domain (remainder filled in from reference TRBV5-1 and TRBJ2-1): KAGVTQTPRYLIKTRGQQVTLSCSPISGHRSVSWYQQTPGQGLQFLFEYFSETQRNKGNFPGRFSGRQFSNSRSEMNVSTLELGDSALYLCASSSLSIQGLAVNEQFFGPGTRLTVL.

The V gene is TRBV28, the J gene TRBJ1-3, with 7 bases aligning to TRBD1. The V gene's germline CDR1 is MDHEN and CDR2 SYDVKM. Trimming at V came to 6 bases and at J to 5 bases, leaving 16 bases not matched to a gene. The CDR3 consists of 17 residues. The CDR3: CASSLAAVRGGRNTIYF. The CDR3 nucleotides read TGTGCCAGCAGCCTGGCGGCCGTTAGAGGGGGCAGAAACACCATATATTTT. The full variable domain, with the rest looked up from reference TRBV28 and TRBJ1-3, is DVKVTQSSRYLVKRTGEKVFLECVQDMDHENMFWYRQDPGLGLRLIYFSYDVKMKEKGDIPEGYSVSREKKERFSLILESASTNQTSMYLCASSLAAVRGGRNTIYFGEGSWLTVV.

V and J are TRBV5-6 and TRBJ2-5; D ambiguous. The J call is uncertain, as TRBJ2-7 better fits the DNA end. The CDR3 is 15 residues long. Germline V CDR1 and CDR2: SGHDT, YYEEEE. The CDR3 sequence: CASSQISFLSYEQYF. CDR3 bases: TGTGCCAGCAGCCAAATAAGCTTTTTGTCGTACGAGCAGTACTTC.

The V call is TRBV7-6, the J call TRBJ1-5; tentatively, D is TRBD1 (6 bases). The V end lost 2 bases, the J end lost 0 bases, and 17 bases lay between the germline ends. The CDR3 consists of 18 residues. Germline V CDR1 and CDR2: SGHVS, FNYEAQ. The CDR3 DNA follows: TGTGCCAGCAGCTTATTGTCCGGGGGCGGTTATAGCAATCAGCCCCAGCATTTT. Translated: CASSLLSGGGYSNQPQHF.

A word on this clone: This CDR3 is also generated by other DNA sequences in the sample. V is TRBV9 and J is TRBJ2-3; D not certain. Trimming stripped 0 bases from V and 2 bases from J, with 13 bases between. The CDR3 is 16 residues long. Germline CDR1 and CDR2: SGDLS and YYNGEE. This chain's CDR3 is CASSVGSRPDTDTQYF. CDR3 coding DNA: TGTGCCAGCAGCGTAGGGTCTAGGCCAGACACAGATACGCAGTATTTT.

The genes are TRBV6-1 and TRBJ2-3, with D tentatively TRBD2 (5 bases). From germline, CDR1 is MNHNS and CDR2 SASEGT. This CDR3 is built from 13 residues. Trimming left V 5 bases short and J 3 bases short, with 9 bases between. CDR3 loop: CASSLPGTDTQYF. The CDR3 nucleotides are TGTGCCAGCAGTCTACCGGGGACAGATACGCAGTATTTT.

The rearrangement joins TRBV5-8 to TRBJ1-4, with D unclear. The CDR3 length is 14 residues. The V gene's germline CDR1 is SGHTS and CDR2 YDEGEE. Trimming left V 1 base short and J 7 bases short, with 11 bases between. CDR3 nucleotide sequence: TGTGCCAGCAGCTTGAGGACGCGGGGTGAAAAACTGTTTTTT. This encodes CASSLRTRGEKLFF.

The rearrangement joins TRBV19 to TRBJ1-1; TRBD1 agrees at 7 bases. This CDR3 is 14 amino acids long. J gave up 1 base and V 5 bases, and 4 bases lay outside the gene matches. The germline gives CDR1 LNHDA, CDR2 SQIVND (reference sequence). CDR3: CASSRGTENTEAFF. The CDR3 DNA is TGTGCCAGTAGTCGGGGGACAGAGAACACTGAAGCTTTCTTT. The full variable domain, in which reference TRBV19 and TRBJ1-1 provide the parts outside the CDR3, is DGGITQSPKYLFRKEGQNVTLSCEQNLNHDAMYWYRQDPGQGLRLIYYSQIVNDFQKGDIAEGYSVSREKKESFPLTVTSAQKNPTAFYLCASSRGTENTEAFFGQGTRLTVV.

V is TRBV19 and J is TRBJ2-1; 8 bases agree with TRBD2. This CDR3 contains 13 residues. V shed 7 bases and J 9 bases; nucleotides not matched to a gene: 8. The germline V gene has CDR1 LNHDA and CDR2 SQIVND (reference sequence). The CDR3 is CASNGGRGGEQFF. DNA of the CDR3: TGTGCCAGTAACGGCGGTCGGGGGGGTGAGCAGTTCTTC.

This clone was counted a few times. The CDR3 region is CSVEETSGQGAFF. The CDR3 coding sequence is TGCAGCGTTGAAGAAACATCGGGACAGGGAGCTTTCTTT. The chain couples TRBV29-1 to TRBJ1-1; 9 bases match TRBD1. V was pared by 0 bases and J by 10 bases, with 6 bases of the junction left unmatched. Germline lookup yields CDR1 SQVTM and CDR2 ANQGSEA. The CDR3 is made up of 13 amino acids. The whole variable domain, remainder taken from reference TRBV29-1 and TRBJ1-1, is SAVISQKPSRDICQRGTSLTIQCQVDSQVTMMFWYRQQPGQSLTLIATANQGSEATYESGFVIDKFPISRPNLTFSTLTVSNMSPEDSSIYLCSVEETSGQGAFFGQGTRLTVV.

The chain's CDR3 is CAWSVQGTAKPNTEAFF. Written as DNA, the CDR3 is TGTGCCTGGAGTGTTCAAGGGACCGCCAAACCGAACACTGAAGCTTTCTTT. The V gene is TRBV30, the J gene TRBJ1-1; D might be TRBD1 (5 bases). V lost 0 bases and J 1 base, leaving 18 bases between the germline ends. Germline V gene lookup returns CDR1 GTSNPN and CDR2 SVGIG (reference sequence). CDR3 length equals 17 residues.

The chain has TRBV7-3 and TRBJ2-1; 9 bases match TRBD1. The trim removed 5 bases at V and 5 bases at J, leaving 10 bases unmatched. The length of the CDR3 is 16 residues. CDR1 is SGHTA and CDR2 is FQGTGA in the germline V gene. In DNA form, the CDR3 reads TGTGCCAGCAGCCCGAAAGGGACAGGGAACGACAATGAGCAGTTCTTC. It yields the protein CASSPKGTGNDNEQFF.

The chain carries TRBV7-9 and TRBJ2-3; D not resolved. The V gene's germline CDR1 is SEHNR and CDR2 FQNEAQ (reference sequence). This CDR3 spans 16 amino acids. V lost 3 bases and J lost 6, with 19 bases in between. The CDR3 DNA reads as TGTGCCAGCAGCTTCCCGGGTCTTTCAGGTCCGGATACGCAGTATTTT. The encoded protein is CASSFPGLSGPDTQYF.

The CDR3 region is CASSLSGTGFFRYTF. The CDR3 coding sequence is TGTGCCAGCAGTTTATCCGGGACAGGGTTTTTTCGCTACACCTTC. The chain uses TRBV28 and TRBJ1-2; 9 nucleotides agree with TRBD1. The CDR3 has 15 residues. Germline values: CDR1 MDHEN, CDR2 SYDVKM. V lost 1 base to trimming and J lost 9 bases; unmatched junction nucleotides: 9.

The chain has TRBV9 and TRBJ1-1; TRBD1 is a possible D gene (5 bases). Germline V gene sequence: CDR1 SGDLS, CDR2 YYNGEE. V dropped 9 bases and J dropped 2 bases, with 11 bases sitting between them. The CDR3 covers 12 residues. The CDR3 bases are TGTGCCACCGGCAGGGAAAACACTGAAGCTTTCTTT. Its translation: CATGRENTEAFF.

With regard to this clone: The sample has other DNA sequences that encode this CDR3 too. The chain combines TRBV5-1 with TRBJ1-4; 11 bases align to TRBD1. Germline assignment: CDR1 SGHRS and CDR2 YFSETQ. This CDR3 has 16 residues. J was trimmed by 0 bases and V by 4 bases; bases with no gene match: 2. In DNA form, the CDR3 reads TGCGCCAGCAGCCCGGGACAGGGGGCAACTAATGAAAAACTGTTTTTT. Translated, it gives CASSPGQGATNEKLFF.

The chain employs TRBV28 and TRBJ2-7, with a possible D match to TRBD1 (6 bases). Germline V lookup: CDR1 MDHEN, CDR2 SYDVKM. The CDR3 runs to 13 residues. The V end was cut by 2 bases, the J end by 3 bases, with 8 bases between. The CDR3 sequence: CASSLRDNYEQYF. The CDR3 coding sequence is TGTGCCAGCAGTTTACGGGACAACTACGAGCAGTACTTC.